Here is one T cell receptor (beta chain) with its context. This record comes from a study of human T cells and chemical hapten exposure. The CDR3 loop spans 18 amino acids. Germline CDR1 is SGHNT and CDR2 is YYREEE (reference sequence). V gave up 4 bases and J gave up 0 bases, with 22 bases separating them. Time point of the sample: healthy volunteer bleed at 2 weeks. Total RNA extraction was carried out from unfractionated whole blood. In TCRdb, the RACE reads were re-called with MiXCR into one record per CDR3 protein. The sample has 130,000 or so distinct CDR3 sequences, about 9.4% seen once. This TCR was recovered from a male donor in good health. Some clones in this sample may be carry-over from other donors' samples. The chain joins TRBV5-4 to TRBJ1-2; a weak D match, TRBD1 (5 bases). The sample was whole blood. The CDR3 reads CASSQEWVGGETNYGYTF. CDR3 sequence (DNA): TGTGCCAGCAGCCAAGAGTGGGTGGGGGGGGAGACTAACTATGGCTACACCTTC.